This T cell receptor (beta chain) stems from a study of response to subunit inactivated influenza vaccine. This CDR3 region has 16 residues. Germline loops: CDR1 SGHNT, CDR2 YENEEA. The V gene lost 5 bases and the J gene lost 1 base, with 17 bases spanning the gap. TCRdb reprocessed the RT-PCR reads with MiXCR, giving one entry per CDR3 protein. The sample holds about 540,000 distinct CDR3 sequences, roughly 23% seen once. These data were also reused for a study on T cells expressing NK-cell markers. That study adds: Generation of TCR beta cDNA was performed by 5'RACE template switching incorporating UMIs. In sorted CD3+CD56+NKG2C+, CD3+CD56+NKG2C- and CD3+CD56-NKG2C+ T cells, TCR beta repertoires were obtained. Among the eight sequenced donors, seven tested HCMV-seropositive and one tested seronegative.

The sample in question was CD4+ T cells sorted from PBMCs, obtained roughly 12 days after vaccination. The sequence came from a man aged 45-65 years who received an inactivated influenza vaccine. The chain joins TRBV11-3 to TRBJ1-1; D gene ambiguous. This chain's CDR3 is CASSTGRGGGNTEAFF. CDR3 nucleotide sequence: TGTGCCAGCAGCACCGGACGCGGTGGAGGGAACACTGAAGCTTTCTTT. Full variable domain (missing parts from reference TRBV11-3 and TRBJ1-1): EAGVVQSPRYKIIEKKQPVAFWCNPISGHNTLYWYLQNLGQGPELLIRYENEEAVDDSQLPKDRFSAERLKGVDSTLKIQPAELGDSAVYLCASSTGRGGGNTEAFFGQGTRLTVV.